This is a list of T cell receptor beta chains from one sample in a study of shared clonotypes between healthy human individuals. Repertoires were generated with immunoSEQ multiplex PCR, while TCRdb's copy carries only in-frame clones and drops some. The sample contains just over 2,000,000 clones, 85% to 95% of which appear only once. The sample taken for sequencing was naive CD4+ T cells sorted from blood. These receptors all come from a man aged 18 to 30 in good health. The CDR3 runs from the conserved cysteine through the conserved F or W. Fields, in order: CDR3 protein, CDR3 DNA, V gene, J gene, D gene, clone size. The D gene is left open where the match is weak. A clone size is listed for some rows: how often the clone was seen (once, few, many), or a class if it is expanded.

CASSVPAPQETQYF,TGTGCCAGCAGTGTGCCAGCACCTCAAGAGACCCAGTACTTC,TRBV6-1,TRBJ2-5,.,.
CASSIQGAEETQYF,TGCGCCAGCAGCATACAGGGGGCCGAAGAGACCCAGTACTTC,TRBV5-1,TRBJ2-5,TRBD1,.
CASSSPGQVYDGQYF,TGTGCCAGCAGTTCTCCGGGACAGGTTTATGATGGGCAGTACTTC,TRBV28,TRBJ2-7,TRBD1,.
CASSRLGGYNEKLFF,TGCGCCAGCAGCCGCCTTGGGGGTTATAATGAAAAACTGTTTTTT,TRBV4-1,TRBJ1-4,.,.
CASSLQETGQSTEAFF,TGTGCCAGCAGCTTACAAGAGACAGGTCAATCCACTGAAGCTTTCTTT,TRBV7-6,TRBJ1-1,.,once
CAWSVSPRDQPQHF,TGTGCCTGGAGTGTTTCCCCGAGGGATCAGCCCCAGCATTTT,TRBV30,TRBJ1-5,.,.
CASSETQGRAEAFF,TGTGCCAGCAGCGAGACCCAGGGGAGGGCTGAAGCTTTCTTT,TRBV9,TRBJ1-1,.,.
CASSIYDSRNTIYF,TGTGCCAGTAGTATCTATGACAGCAGAAACACCATATATTTT,TRBV19,TRBJ1-3,.,.
CAISERQATNEKLFF,TGTGCCATCAGTGAAAGACAGGCAACTAATGAAAAACTGTTTTTT,TRBV10-3,TRBJ1-4,.,.
CASRVRDEQFF,TGTGCCAGCAGGGTGAGGGATGAGCAGTTCTTC,TRBV2,TRBJ2-1,.,once
CSVAGTPYNEQFF,TGCAGCGTAGCCGGGACACCATACAATGAGCAGTTCTTC,TRBV29-1,TRBJ2-1,.,.
CASSLSVRNTEAFF,TGTGCCAGCAGTTTATCGGTCAGGAACACTGAAGCTTTCTTT,TRBV27,TRBJ1-1,.,.
CASRPGQATYEQYF,TGTGCCAGCAGGCCGGGACAGGCAACCTACGAGCAGTACTTC,TRBV28,TRBJ2-7,TRBD1,.
CASSQRTGGNTDTQYF,TGCGCCAGCAGCCAAAGGACAGGTGGGAACACAGATACGCAGTATTTT,TRBV5-1,TRBJ2-3,TRBD1,.
CAITPSLNYGYTF,TGTGCCATCACGCCCTCCCTTAACTATGGCTACACCTTC,TRBV10-3,TRBJ1-2,.,.
CASSYEGPQPQHF,TGTGCCAGCAGTTACGAGGGGCCTCAGCCCCAGCATTTT,TRBV6-6,TRBJ1-5,.,.
CASSLTGGDGYTF,TGTGCCAGCAGTCTGACAGGGGGCGATGGCTACACCTTC,TRBV2,TRBJ1-2,TRBD1,.
CATGERQPQHF,TGTGCAACCGGGGAGCGTCAGCCCCAGCATTTT,TRBV28,TRBJ1-5,.,.